The 24 T cell receptor beta chains presented below share a single source sample, sequenced in a study of T cells in Graves' hyperthyroidism and ophthalmopathy. TCR beta CDR3 region amplification was performed from RNA transcripts. Carried out on the TCR CDR3, a first-round RT-PCR used the HTBI primer set. TCRdb re-called the multiplex PCR reads through MiXCR, storing one row per CDR3 protein. Among hundreds of thousands of distinct CDR3 sequences listed, about a fifth were seen once. The sequencing input was blood. The receptor set was obtained from a man aged 25-45 years with Graves' ophthalmopathy.

This clonotype was seen a handful of times. The chain combines TRBV30 with TRBJ1-2; tentatively, D is TRBD1 (6 bases). From germline, CDR1 is GTSNPN and CDR2 SVGIG (reference sequence). This CDR3 has 12 residues. This chain's CDR3 is CSGAAANYGYTF. As DNA, the CDR3 is TGTTCAGGGGCAGCAGCTAACTATGGCTACACCTTC.

Points on this clonotype: The junction departs from the called germline gene at one end, perhaps through a read error. V is TRBV11-3 and J is TRBJ2-1; 8 bases are a match to TRBD1. This CDR3 has 12 residues. In germline, CDR1 is SGHNT, CDR2 YENEEA. CDR3 DNA: TGTGCCAGCAGCCTTGGACAGGGTGAGCGGTTCTTC. Encoded protein: CASSLGQGERFF.

This chain uses TRBV7-8 with TRBJ1-6; D perhaps matches TRBD1 (5 bases). V was shortened by 0 bases and J by 0 bases, with 6 bases between the two germline ends. This CDR3 has 16 amino acids. CDR1 is SGHVS and CDR2 is FQNEAQ in the germline V gene. The CDR3 DNA reads TGTGCCAGCAGCTTAGCGGGGCACTCCTATAATTCACCCCTCCACTTT. It codes for CASSLAGHSYNSPLHF.

This clonotype was observed a few times. This sequence joins TRBV7-9 and TRBJ2-2; 12 bases fit TRBD2. The CDR3 consists of 16 residues. The ends lost 5 bases at V and 8 bases at J; junction bases unmatched: 9. Per germline, CDR1 SEHNR and CDR2 FQNEAQ (reference sequence). The CDR3 coding sequence is TGTGCCAGCAGCCGCGGACTAGCGGGATACAGTGGGGAGCTGTTTTTT. Its protein is CASSRGLAGYSGELFF. The full variable domain, in which reference TRBV7-9 and TRBJ2-2 provide the parts outside the CDR3, is DTGVSQNPRHKITKRGQNVTFRCDPISEHNRLYWYRQTLGQGPEFLTYFQNEAQLEKSRLLSDRFSAERPKGSFSTLEIQRTEQGDSAMYLCASSRGLAGYSGELFFGEGSRLTVL.

This clonotype has a handful of counts. This chain links TRBV20-1 with TRBJ2-7; D is perhaps TRBD2 (5 bases). The CDR3 has 14 residues. Germline V gives CDR1 DFQATT, CDR2 SNEGSKA (reference sequence). The V and J ends lost 3 bases and 4 bases respectively, with 16 bases between them. The CDR3 loop is CSASRWEFGYEQYF. The CDR3 DNA sequence: TGCAGTGCTAGCCGTTGGGAGTTTGGGTACGAGCAGTACTTC.

This clonotype was recorded once. The genes are TRBV28 and TRBJ2-3; 11 bases line up with TRBD2. Germline V gene data show CDR1 as MDHEN and CDR2 as SYDVKM. CDR3 size: 14 residues. Unmatched junction bases numbered 5, after V lost 10 bases and J lost 2 bases. CDR3 sequence: CATGTSGFTDTQYF. CDR3 nucleotide sequence: TGTGCCACCGGGACTAGCGGATTCACAGATACGCAGTATTTT.

V and J are TRBV5-4 and TRBJ1-5; no reliable D call. The ends were cut back, 4 bases at V and 5 bases at J, with 13 bases in the middle. This CDR3 region has 14 residues. Germline assignment: CDR1 SGHNT and CDR2 YYREEE (reference sequence). The CDR3 protein is CASSMDGRDQPQHF. The CDR3 DNA follows: TGTGCCAGCAGCATGGACGGCCGAGATCAGCCCCAGCATTTT.

The chain employs TRBV5-5 and TRBJ2-3; 11 nucleotides agree with TRBD2. Germline lookup yields CDR1 SGHKS and CDR2 YYEKEE (reference sequence). CDR3 length equals 17 residues. Trimming cost V 4 bases and J 0 bases; bases outside gene matches: 7. The CDR3: CASSPGTSGDSTDTQYF. DNA of the CDR3: TGTGCCAGCAGCCCTGGGACTAGCGGAGATAGCACAGATACGCAGTATTTT.

This chain connects TRBV28 to TRBJ1-1; 9 positions agree with TRBD1. Trimming at V came to 7 bases and at J to 2 bases, leaving 14 bases not matched to a gene. The CDR3 sequence is 17 residues long. Per the germline V gene, CDR1 is MDHEN and CDR2 is SYDVKM. CDR3 amino acids: CASTFRDRAFINTEAFF. In nucleotides, the CDR3 is TGTGCCAGCACGTTCCGGGACAGGGCTTTCATAAACACTGAAGCTTTCTTT. The entire variable domain, with the rest obtained from reference TRBV28 and TRBJ1-1, is as follows: DVKVTQSSRYLVKRTGEKVFLECVQDMDHENMFWYRQDPGLGLRLIYFSYDVKMKEKGDIPEGYSVSREKKERFSLILESASTNQTSMYLCASTFRDRAFINTEAFFGQGTRLTVV.

The CDR3 spells CARREGLYNEQFF. In DNA form, the CDR3 reads TGTGCCAGGCGGGAGGGCCTTTACAATGAGCAGTTCTTC. The chain employs TRBV6-2 or TRBV6-3 and TRBJ2-1; TRBD2 agrees at 9 bases. The germline gives CDR1 MNHEY, CDR2 SVGEGT. This CDR3 contains 13 residues. The V gene end was trimmed by 9 bases and the J gene end by 4 bases; junction bases not matched to a gene: 4.

The chain has TRBV12-3 or TRBV12-4 and TRBJ1-5, with D perhaps TRBD1 (5 bases). V gave up 1 base and J gave up 5 bases, with 12 bases separating them. The CDR3 runs to 15 residues. In DNA, the CDR3 is TGTGCCAGCAGTTTAGATGGGGGGGGAGATCAGCCCCAGCATTTT. Translation gives CASSLDGGGDQPQHF.

For this clonotype: Germline is not matched at one junction end, which may reflect a read error. The gene calls are TRBV6-2 or TRBV6-3 and TRBJ1-2, with D unclear. CDR3 length equals 12 residues. CDR1 MNHEY and CDR2 SVGEGT come from the germline V gene. Written as DNA, the CDR3 is TGCGCCAGCAGTGACAAGGGCTGGGGCTACACCTTC. Amino acid sequence: CASSDKGWGYTF.

V gene TRBV14 combines with J gene TRBJ1-6; possibly TRBD1 for D (5 bases). The V gene's germline CDR1 is SGHDN and CDR2 FVKESK. V lost 7 bases, J lost 5 bases, and 15 bases lay in between. The CDR3 is 15 residues long. Here the CDR3 DNA reads TGTGCCAGCACCGCCAGGGCTACGGATAATTCACCCCTCCACTTT. Translation gives CASTARATDNSPLHF. Filled out from reference TRBV14 and TRBJ1-6, the complete variable domain reads EAGVTQFPSHSVIEKGQTVTLRCDPISGHDNLYWYRRVMGKEIKFLLHFVKESKQDESGMPNNRFLAERTGGTYSTLKVQPAELEDSGVYFCASTARATDNSPLHFGNGTRLTVT.

This clonotype was seen many times. V and J are TRBV7-2 and TRBJ2-2; D gene unclear. The V end was cut by 5 bases, the J end by 5 bases, with 12 bases between. The CDR3 sequence is 14 residues long. CDR1 is SGHTA and CDR2 is FQGNSA in the germline V gene. The CDR3, as DNA: TGTGCCAGCAGCGCACGCTACCAGACCGGGGAGCTGTTTTTT. It codes for CASSARYQTGELFF.

This clonotype has a handful of counts. The CDR3 DNA follows: TGTGCCAGCAGCTTTTCGACTAGCGCCTTTAATGGTGAGCAGTTCTTC. Translation gives CASSFSTSAFNGEQFF. This chain joins TRBV5-4 and TRBJ2-1; 8 nucleotides agree with TRBD2. Germline values: CDR1 SGHNT, CDR2 YYREEE (reference sequence). The CDR3 covers 16 residues. Trimming removed 2 bases from V and 9 bases from J; junction bases left unmatched: 13.

This clonotype was found many times. V and J are TRBV3-1 and TRBJ1-1; no definite D call. Germline V gene lookup returns CDR1 LGHDT and CDR2 YNNKEL (reference sequence). CDR3 length: 13 amino acids. The V end was cut by 1 base, the J end by 1 base, with 4 bases between. CDR3 coding DNA: TGTGCCAGCAGCCAAGTGAGGAACACTGAAGCTTTCTTT. It is translated as CASSQVRNTEAFF.

This clonotype was observed a handful of times. The chain has TRBV27 and TRBJ1-6, with 8 bases lining up with TRBD1. V was pared by 7 bases and J by 8 bases, with 7 bases of the junction left unmatched. The germline V gene encodes CDR1 MNHEY and CDR2 SMNVEV (reference sequence). This CDR3 spans 14 amino acids. CDR3 sequence (DNA): TGTGCCAGCAACCAGGGGGCCCCTTATTCACCCCTCCACTTT. Its translation is CASNQGAPYSPLHF.

In this sample, this clonotype turned up a few times. The rearrangement uses TRBV11-2 and TRBJ2-7; TRBD2 agrees at 8 bases. In germline, CDR1 is SGHAT, CDR2 FQNNGV. Unmatched junction bases numbered 22, after V lost 5 bases and J lost 4 bases. This CDR3 is 19 amino acids long. This CDR3 is CASSLFSGINDRVGYEQYF. The CDR3 DNA reads as TGTGCCAGCAGCCTCTTTAGCGGGATCAACGACCGTGTCGGATACGAGCAGTACTTC.

This chain uses TRBV24-1 with TRBJ2-2; D not resolved. V lost 5 bases and J 7 bases, leaving 4 bases between the germline ends. This CDR3 spans 11 amino acids. Germline-derived CDR1 and CDR2 are KGHDR and SFDVKD. The CDR3 DNA reads TGTGCCACCAGTGCCCTCGGGGAGCTGTTTTTT. This translates into CATSALGELFF.

The table lists this clonotype with many counts. J is TRBJ2-5 and V is TRBV6-2 or TRBV6-3; tentative D call: TRBD1 (5 bases). The CDR3 consists of 12 residues. Germline lookup yields CDR1 MNHEY and CDR2 SVGEGT. V was pared by 8 bases and J by 12 bases, with 19 bases between. CDR3 residues: CASAPQGRTKYF. CDR3 nucleotide sequence: TGTGCCAGCGCTCCTCAGGGAAGAACGAAGTACTTC.

The rearrangement uses TRBV7-9 and TRBJ2-4; the D gene is possibly TRBD2 (5 bases). V dropped 1 base and J dropped 0 bases, with 10 bases sitting between them. The CDR3 runs 16 residues. CDR1 and CDR2 (germline): SEHNR, FQNEAQ (reference sequence). CDR3 DNA sequence: TGTGCCAGCAGCTTAGATCTCGGGGTAGCCAAAAACATTCAGTACTTC. It is translated as CASSLDLGVAKNIQYF. Drawing the rest from reference TRBV7-9 and TRBJ2-4, the complete variable domain is DTGVSQNPRHKITKRGQNVTFRCDPISEHNRLYWYRQTLGQGPEFLTYFQNEAQLEKSRLLSDRFSAERPKGSFSTLEIQRTEQGDSAMYLCASSLDLGVAKNIQYFGAGTRLSVL.

The rearrangement joins TRBV19 to TRBJ2-2; TRBD2 matches at 8 bases. Per germline, CDR1 LNHDA and CDR2 SQIVND (reference sequence). The length of the CDR3 is 15 residues. The V segment lost 7 bases and the J segment 2 bases; nucleotides outside the gene matches: 6. CDR3 loop: CASMGSGRNTGELFF. The CDR3 region has the DNA TGTGCCAGTATGGGAAGCGGGAGAAACACCGGGGAGCTGTTTTTT.

The rearrangement links TRBV20-1 to TRBJ2-3; D is undetermined. Trimming took off 2 bases at V and 3 bases at J, with 12 bases between the two ends. The CDR3 runs to 14 residues. CDR1 is DFQATT and CDR2 is SNEGSKA in the germline V gene (reference sequence). CDR3 in amino acids: CSARTGPLTDTQYF. The CDR3 DNA reads as TGCAGTGCTAGAACCGGCCCATTAACAGATACGCAGTATTTT.

The chain uses TRBV6-5 and TRBJ2-5; D uncertain. Per germline, CDR1 MNHEY and CDR2 SVGAGI. This CDR3 has 14 residues. V shed 2 bases and J shed 4 bases, with 11 bases lying between them. CDR3 sequence (DNA): TGTGCCAGCAGTTACAGACCCACGGGAGAGACCCAGTACTTC. It specifies CASSYRPTGETQYF.